These T cell receptor beta chains were read from a single sample in a study of OX40 agonist ivuxolimab in advanced cancers. Produced via immunoSEQ multiplex PCR; TCRdb's table is partial and in-frame only. The table includes some 16,000 clones, 86% detected once. Sequencing was performed on CD4+ or CD8+ T cells sorted from blood, taken in a trial of the OX40 agonist ivuxolimab. The receptors stem from an adult with an advanced solid tumor such as melanoma, head and neck, liver or kidney cancer. Each CDR3 is given with its conserved first and last residue. Fields, in order: J gene, clone size, V gene, D gene, CDR3 protein, CDR3 DNA. D genes are given only for firm matches. Rows give clone size only sometimes, using once, few, many, or a class for an expanded clone.

J gene: TRBJ2-3; clone size: -; V gene: TRBV19; D gene: -; CDR3 protein: CASSMGGIRTDTQYF; CDR3 DNA: TGTGCCAGTAGTATGGGGGGAATCCGCACAGATACGCAGTATTTT
J gene: TRBJ1-6; clone size: -; V gene: TRBV2; D gene: -; CDR3 protein: CASSVGSYNSPLHF; CDR3 DNA: TGTGCCAGCAGTGTGGGGAGCTATAATTCACCCCTCCACTTT
J gene: TRBJ2-6; clone size: -; V gene: TRBV5-4; D gene: TRBD2; CDR3 protein: CASSLVSGSRHGANVLTF; CDR3 DNA: TGTGCCAGCAGCTTGGTTAGCGGGAGCAGACATGGGGCCAACGTCCTGACTTTC
J gene: TRBJ1-5; clone size: few; V gene: TRBV4-2; D gene: -; CDR3 protein: CASSQEGRGNQPQHF; CDR3 DNA: TGTGCCAGCAGCCAAGAGGGAAGGGGGAATCAGCCCCAGCATTTT
J gene: TRBJ1-1; clone size: -; V gene: TRBV6-5; D gene: -; CDR3 protein: CASSPIGGTNTEAFF; CDR3 DNA: TGTGCCAGCAGTCCCATCGGGGGAACGAACACTGAAGCTTTCTTT
J gene: TRBJ1-5; clone size: -; V gene: TRBV5-4; D gene: -; CDR3 protein: CASSVGGTNNQPQHF; CDR3 DNA: TGTGCCAGCAGCGTCGGAGGGACTAACAATCAGCCCCAGCATTTT
J gene: TRBJ2-1; clone size: -; V gene: TRBV18; D gene: TRBD2; CDR3 protein: CASSPAGGFYNEQFF; CDR3 DNA: TGTGCCAGCTCACCAGCGGGAGGGTTCTACAATGAGCAGTTCTTC
J gene: TRBJ2-5; clone size: -; V gene: TRBV28; D gene: TRBD1; CDR3 protein: CASSLDRVFGTQYF; CDR3 DNA: TGTGCCAGCAGTTTAGACAGGGTTTTTGGGACCCAGTACTTC
J gene: TRBJ2-1; clone size: -; V gene: TRBV11-3; D gene: -; CDR3 protein: CASSLTRQSNEQFF; CDR3 DNA: TGTGCCAGCAGCTTAACTAGACAGAGCAATGAGCAGTTCTTC
J gene: TRBJ2-1; clone size: -; V gene: TRBV18; D gene: TRBD1; CDR3 protein: CASSPQAGGQNEQFF; CDR3 DNA: TGTGCCAGCTCACCACAGGCAGGGGGCCAAAATGAGCAGTTCTTC
J gene: TRBJ2-3; clone size: -; V gene: TRBV7-2; D gene: -; CDR3 protein: CASSGWGRGTSQRTQYF; CDR3 DNA: TGTGCCAGCAGCGGGTGGGGCAGGGGCACCTCACAGAGAACGCAGTATTTT
J gene: TRBJ1-2; clone size: -; V gene: TRBV4-2; D gene: -; CDR3 protein: CASSQGDYGYTF; CDR3 DNA: TGTGCCAGCAGCCAGGGGGACTATGGCTACACCTTC
J gene: TRBJ1-2; clone size: -; V gene: TRBV7-2; D gene: TRBD1; CDR3 protein: CASSLEGALYGYTF; CDR3 DNA: TGTGCCAGCAGCTTAGAGGGGGCCCTCTATGGCTACACCTTC
J gene: TRBJ2-1; clone size: -; V gene: TRBV4-1; D gene: TRBD2; CDR3 protein: CASSQESLAGAGEQFF; CDR3 DNA: TGCGCCAGCAGCCAAGAATCGCTAGCGGGAGCGGGGGAGCAGTTCTTC
J gene: TRBJ2-1; clone size: -; V gene: TRBV6-6; D gene: TRBD1; CDR3 protein: CASTPTGTGDSNEQFF; CDR3 DNA: TGTGCCAGCACCCCAACCGGGACAGGGGATTCGAATGAGCAGTTCTTC
J gene: TRBJ1-5; clone size: -; V gene: TRBV28; D gene: TRBD1; CDR3 protein: CASRKIRGDSYSNQPQHF; CDR3 DNA: TGTGCCAGCAGGAAGATACGGGGGGACAGCTATAGCAATCAGCCCCAGCATTTT
J gene: TRBJ2-1; clone size: -; V gene: TRBV28; D gene: TRBD1; CDR3 protein: CASTLGGAGGDEQFF; CDR3 DNA: TGTGCCAGCACCTTAGGGGGCGCCGGAGGTGATGAGCAGTTCTTC
J gene: TRBJ2-5; clone size: once; V gene: TRBV10-2; D gene: -; CDR3 protein: CASSEHQQETQYF; CDR3 DNA: TGCGCCAGCAGTGAACACCAGCAAGAGACCCAGTACTTC
J gene: TRBJ1-1; clone size: -; V gene: TRBV6-5; D gene: -; CDR3 protein: CASSYSRQDTEAFF; CDR3 DNA: TGTGCCAGCAGTTACTCCCGACAGGATACTGAAGCTTTCTTT
J gene: TRBJ2-1; clone size: -; V gene: TRBV25-1; D gene: -; CDR3 protein: CASSVSRGYNEQFF; CDR3 DNA: TGTGCCAGCAGTGTCTCCAGGGGCTACAATGAGCAGTTCTTC
J gene: TRBJ2-3; clone size: -; V gene: TRBV7-9; D gene: -; CDR3 protein: CASRAGGTDTQYF; CDR3 DNA: TGTGCCAGCAGGGCTGGGGGAACAGATACGCAGTATTTT
J gene: TRBJ2-3; clone size: few; V gene: TRBV30; D gene: TRBD2; CDR3 protein: CAWSGGLAGVEDTQYF; CDR3 DNA: TGTGCCTGGAGTGGGGGACTAGCGGGAGTAGAAGATACGCAGTATTTT
J gene: TRBJ2-6; clone size: -; V gene: TRBV18; D gene: -; CDR3 protein: CASRKETGANVLTF; CDR3 DNA: TGTGCCAGCCGAAAGGAAACCGGGGCCAACGTCCTGACTTTC
J gene: TRBJ1-4; clone size: -; V gene: TRBV7-8; D gene: -; CDR3 protein: CASSPQANEKLFF; CDR3 DNA: TGTGCCAGCAGCCCCCAGGCTAATGAAAAACTGTTTTTT